This T cell receptor beta chain comes out of a study of blood T cell repertoires in COVID-19. Overall study: Whether acute or convalescent, the COVID-19 samples came from the United States, Italy and Spain. The analysed material was cDNA or gDNA that came from T cells, B-cell-depleted T cells, or PBMCs.

Original handling: Amplified reference gene primers provided the basis for estimating nucleated cell counts. Measured with immunoSEQ multiplex PCR; TCRdb has only the in-frame clones, and not every one. V and J calls and clone size come straight from that table; D and trimming were deduced from the DNA. The sample gives 250,000 to 350,000 clones, roughly 91% of which show up once; more than 0.75% is in the top ten. Germline CDR1 and CDR2: SGHRS and YFSETQ. CDR3 size: 15 residues. The junction had 9 bases not matched to a gene; V was cut back by 4 bases and J by 8 bases. Sequencing was performed on peripheral blood. This TCR derives from a man between 25 and 39 years old with acute or convalescent COVID-19. The gene calls are TRBV5-1 and TRBJ1-4; 9 bases match TRBD1. This CDR3 is CASSGGGTGKEKLFF. As DNA, the CDR3 is TGCGCCAGCAGCGGAGGGGGGACAGGGAAAGAAAAACTGTTTTTT.